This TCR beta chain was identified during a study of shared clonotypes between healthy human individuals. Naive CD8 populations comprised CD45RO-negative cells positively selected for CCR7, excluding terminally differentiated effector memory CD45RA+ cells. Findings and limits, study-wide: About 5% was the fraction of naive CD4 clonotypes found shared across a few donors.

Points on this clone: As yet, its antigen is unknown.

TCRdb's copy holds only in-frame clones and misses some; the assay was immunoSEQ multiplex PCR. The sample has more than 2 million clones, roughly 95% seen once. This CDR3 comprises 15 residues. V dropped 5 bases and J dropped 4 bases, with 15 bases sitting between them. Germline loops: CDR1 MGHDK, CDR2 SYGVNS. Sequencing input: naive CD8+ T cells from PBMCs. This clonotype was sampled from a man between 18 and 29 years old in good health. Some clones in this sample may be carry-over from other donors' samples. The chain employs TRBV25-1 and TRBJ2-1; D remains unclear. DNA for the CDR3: TGTGCCAGCAGTCCGCAACCCTATGGGTACAATGAGCAGTTCTTC. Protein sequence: CASSPQPYGYNEQFF.